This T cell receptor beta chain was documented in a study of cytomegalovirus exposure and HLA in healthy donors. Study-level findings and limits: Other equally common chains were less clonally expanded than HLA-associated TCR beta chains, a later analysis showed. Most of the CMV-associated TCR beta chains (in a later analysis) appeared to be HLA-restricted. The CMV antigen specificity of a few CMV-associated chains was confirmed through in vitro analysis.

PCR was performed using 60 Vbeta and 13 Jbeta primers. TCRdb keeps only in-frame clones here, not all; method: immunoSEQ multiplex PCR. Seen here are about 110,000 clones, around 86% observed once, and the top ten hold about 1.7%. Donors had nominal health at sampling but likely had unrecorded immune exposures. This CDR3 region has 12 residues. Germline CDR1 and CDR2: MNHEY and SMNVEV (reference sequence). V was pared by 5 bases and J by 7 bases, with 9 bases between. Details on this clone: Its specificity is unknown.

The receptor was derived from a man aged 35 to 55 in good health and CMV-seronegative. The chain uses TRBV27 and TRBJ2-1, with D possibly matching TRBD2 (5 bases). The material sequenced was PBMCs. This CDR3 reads CASSLRGNEQFF. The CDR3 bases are TGTGCCAGCAGTCTACGGGGTAATGAGCAGTTCTTC.